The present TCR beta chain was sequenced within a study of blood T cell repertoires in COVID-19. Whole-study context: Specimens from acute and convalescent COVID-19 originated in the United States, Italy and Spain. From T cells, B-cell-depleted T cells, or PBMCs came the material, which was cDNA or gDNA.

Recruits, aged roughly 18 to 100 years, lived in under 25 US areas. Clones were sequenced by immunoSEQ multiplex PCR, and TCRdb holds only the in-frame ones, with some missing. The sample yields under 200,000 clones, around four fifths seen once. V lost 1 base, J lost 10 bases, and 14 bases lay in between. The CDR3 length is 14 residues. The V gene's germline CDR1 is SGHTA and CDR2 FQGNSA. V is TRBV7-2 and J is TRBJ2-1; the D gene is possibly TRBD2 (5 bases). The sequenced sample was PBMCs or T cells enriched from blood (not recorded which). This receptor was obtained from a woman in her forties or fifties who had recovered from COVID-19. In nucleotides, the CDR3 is TGTGCCAGCAGCTTAGGGCTCCCGACGGGAGAGCAGTTCTTC. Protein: CASSLGLPTGEQFF.